This T cell receptor beta chain was identified during a study of CD8+ T cells in alopecia areata. Overall study results and limits: It was lesional scalp, especially alopecia totalis/universalis, that showed higher clonality than normal scalp.

Sorting of the five patients' CD4+ cells gave CD25+CD127- cells as the output. V lost 7 bases and J lost 0, with 15 bases in between. CDR3 length: 15 amino acids. From germline, CDR1 is MNHEY and CDR2 SVGAGI. A remark on this clone: What it recognizes is unknown.

Sequencing relied on a cDNA template that was reverse transcribed from extracted RNA. Produced via immunoSEQ multiplex PCR; TCRdb's table is partial and in-frame only. The sample carries 6,000 to 8,500 clones, about three quarters recorded once. The source is a human donor with alopecia areata. The V and J genes are TRBV6-5 and TRBJ1-2, with a tentative D call TRBD1 (6 bases). Material: CD4+ Tregs sorted from blood. CDR3 sequence reads: CASTAGQKANYGYTF. CDR3 coding DNA: TGTGCCAGCACCGCCGGACAGAAAGCTAACTATGGCTACACCTTC.